This T cell receptor (beta chain) is from a study of blood T cell repertoires in COVID-19. On the study more broadly: Both acute and convalescent COVID-19 samples were obtained from the United States, Italy and Spain.

This clone was found a few times. Categorization into cohorts depended on clinical history that participants reported. Recovery meant two consecutive negative NP/OP PCR tests, professional clearance, or resolved symptoms. Assay: immunoSEQ multiplex PCR; the TCRdb copy retains only in-frame clones and omits some. The data contain about 370,000 clones, 85% to 90% of them singletons. CDR3 length equals 13 residues. Trimming pared 11 bases from V and 8 bases from J, leaving 19 bases between. CDR1 and CDR2 (germline): SEHNR, FQNEAQ (reference sequence). The chain carries TRBV7-9 and TRBJ2-1; D perhaps matches TRBD1 (6 bases). The sample consisted of PBMCs or T cells enriched from blood (not recorded which). The receptor was isolated from a man aged 18 to 30 who had recovered from COVID-19. CDR3 amino acids: CAGFSTGFYEQFF. In DNA, the CDR3 is TGTGCCGGATTTAGTACAGGGTTCTATGAGCAGTTCTTC.